This TCR beta chain was found in a study of cytomegalovirus exposure and HLA in healthy donors. Looking at the study overall: Out of about 170 million T cells, an earlier analysis found more than 95 million unique TCR beta sequences in total. General study points: High sensitivity and specificity were reportedly achieved when the classifier diagnosed cytomegalovirus status. In a later analysis, V- and J-gene trimming of beta chains associated with a DCLRE1C missense variant, replicated independently. Cytomegalovirus association was assigned to about 150 TCR beta chains.

The PCR had 60 Vbeta and 13 Jbeta primers. Data came from immunoSEQ multiplex PCR; TCRdb stores just in-frame clones and leaves some out. The sample shows about 190,000 clones, 81% of them seen only once. This clone came up a few times. Its target is not known. Sequencing input: PBMCs. The sequence was obtained from a man aged 40-49 years in good health and CMV-seropositive.

As DNA, the CDR3 is TGCAGCGTTGCTGAGCCCCCGGGACAGCCATACGAGCAGTACTTC. Its translation is CSVAEPPGQPYEQYF. The chain employs TRBV29-1 and TRBJ2-7, with 7 bases that match TRBD1. V lost 4 bases and J lost 4; bases outside the gene matches: 13. The CDR3 runs 15 residues. Germline CDR1 and CDR2: SQVTM and ANQGSEA.